The 24 T cell receptor beta chains listed next were all sequenced from one sample in a study of T cell responses to AZD1222 COVID-19 vaccine. Clones were sequenced by immunoSEQ multiplex PCR, and TCRdb holds only the in-frame ones, with some missing. The top ten hold 0.55% of the sample, which has about 270,000 clones, 94% seen once. The starting material was peripheral blood, obtained 28 days after the second AZD1222 dose. These receptor sequences come from an adult who received the AZD1222 COVID-19 vaccine.

J is TRBJ1-4 and V is TRBV10-3, with no clear D. Germline V gives CDR1 ENHRY, CDR2 SYGVKD. Trimming removed 7 bases at V and 5 bases at J, with 11 bases between. CDR3 length: 13 residues. The CDR3 DNA follows: TGTGCCATCACCCCGGACCCGAATGAAAAACTGTTTTTT. Amino acid sequence: CAITPDPNEKLFF.

The gene calls are TRBV3-1 (or the pseudogene TRBV3-2) and TRBJ1-6; D is possibly TRBD1 (5 bases). The CDR3 is 13 residues long. Trimming pared 1 base from V and 14 bases from J, leaving 12 bases between. Germline V gene sequence: CDR1 LGHDT, CDR2 YNNKEL (reference sequence). CDR3 sequence reads: CASSQVLAGALHF. The CDR3 DNA reads TGTGCCAGCAGCCAAGTCTTAGCGGGGGCCCTCCACTTT.

The chain recombines TRBV3-1 (or the pseudogene TRBV3-2) with TRBJ2-3; the D gene could be TRBD1 or TRBD2 (5 bases each). Germline V CDR1 and CDR2: LGHDT, YNNKEL (reference sequence). The CDR3 length is 12 residues. Trimming took 4 bases from V and 9 from J, leaving 11 bases between them. CDR3 region: CASSPPGRTQYF. For the CDR3, the DNA is TGTGCCAGCAGCCCCCCAGGGAGAACGCAGTATTTT.

The chain employs TRBV6-2 or TRBV6-3 and TRBJ1-5, with D tentatively TRBD1 (6 bases). Trimming took 3 bases from V and 4 from J, leaving 13 bases between them. CDR1 MNHEY and CDR2 SVGEGT come from the germline V gene. CDR3 length: 15 residues. CDR3 sequence reads: CASSYGGAGNQPQHF. The CDR3 DNA follows: TGTGCCAGCAGTTATGGGGGCGCGGGAAATCAGCCCCAGCATTTT.

The chain couples TRBV5-1 to TRBJ1-2; a weak D match, TRBD1 (5 bases). Germline loops: CDR1 SGHRS, CDR2 YFSETQ. Trimming cost V 5 bases and J 8 bases, with 19 bases left between them. The CDR3 is 14 residues long. CDR3 DNA: TGCGCCAGCAGAAATACAGGTTCTCTAGGAGGCTACACCTTC. Translation gives CASRNTGSLGGYTF.

The chain links TRBV3-1 (or the pseudogene TRBV3-2) to TRBJ1-1; D may be TRBD1 (6 bases). The germline gives CDR1 LGHDT, CDR2 YNNKEL (reference sequence). The CDR3 runs to 11 residues. Trimming pared 5 bases from V and 10 bases from J, leaving 11 bases between. CDR3 residues: CASSSRQAAFF. For the CDR3, the DNA is TGTGCCAGCAGCAGTCGACAGGCAGCTTTCTTT.

The rearrangement joins TRBV7-9 to TRBJ1-2; D uncertain. V gave up 3 bases and J gave up 6 bases, with 2 bases separating them. CDR1 SEHNR and CDR2 FQNEAQ come from the germline V gene (reference sequence). The CDR3 is 10 residues long. As DNA, the CDR3 is TGTGCCAGCAGCTTGGATGGCTACACCTTC. It specifies CASSLDGYTF.

Points on this clone: The sample has other DNA sequences that encode this CDR3 too. The chain is built from TRBV9 and TRBJ1-5, with D unclear. V was shortened by 2 bases and J by 1 base, with 7 bases between the two germline ends. CDR1 SGDLS and CDR2 YYNGEE come from the germline V gene. This CDR3 is 14 amino acids long. DNA of the CDR3: TGTGCCAGCAGCGTGGACGGAAGCAATCAGCCCCAGCATTTT. Translated: CASSVDGSNQPQHF.

The CDR3 DNA is TGTGCCAGCAGCTTAGTTGGACCACCACCCCTCCACTTT. Its translation is CASSLVGPPPLHF. The chain couples TRBV11-2 to TRBJ1-6; D remains unclear. The CDR3 sequence is 13 residues long. V dropped 1 base and J dropped 11 bases, with 9 bases sitting between them. Germline CDR1 and CDR2: SGHAT and FQNNGV.

The chain joins TRBV2 to TRBJ1-5, with D perhaps matching TRBD1 (5 bases). Germline loops: CDR1 SNHLY, CDR2 FYNNEI. The CDR3 totals 13 residues. V lost 6 bases and J lost 4, with 10 bases in between. The CDR3 loop is CASRGRTNQPQHF. Here the CDR3 DNA reads TGTGCCAGCAGGGGACGGACGAATCAGCCCCAGCATTTT.

The chain joins TRBV27 to TRBJ1-2; TRBD1 might be the D (5 bases). CDR3 size: 13 residues. The germline CDR1 and CDR2 sequences are MNHEY and SMNVEV (reference sequence). Deletions cut 1 base from V and 8 bases from J, with 11 bases between. This CDR3 is CASSLWGKEGYTF. CDR3 nucleotide sequence: TGTGCCAGCAGTTTATGGGGGAAGGAAGGCTACACCTTC.

For the CDR3, the DNA is TGTGCCAGCAGTTACGCCCCTAGGACACGCCAAGAGACCCAGTACTTC. It yields the protein CASSYAPRTRQETQYF. The J gene is TRBJ2-5, the V gene TRBV6-6, with D maybe TRBD1 (5 bases). The CDR3 spans 16 residues. The germline gives CDR1 MNHNY, CDR2 SVGAGI (reference sequence). Trimming left V 2 bases short and J 1 base short, with 14 bases between.

J is TRBJ2-7 and V is TRBV28; D possibly corresponds to TRBD1 (6 bases). The CDR3 consists of 13 residues. V was cut by 6 bases and J by 1 base, with 10 bases left in between. Germline CDR1 and CDR2: MDHEN and SYDVKM. The chain's CDR3 is CASRRQASYEQYF. In DNA form, the CDR3 reads TGTGCCAGCAGACGACAGGCGTCCTACGAGCAGTACTTC. The whole variable domain, filled in from reference TRBV28 and TRBJ2-7, reads DVKVTQSSRYLVKRTGEKVFLECVQDMDHENMFWYRQDPGLGLRLIYFSYDVKMKEKGDIPEGYSVSREKKERFSLILESASTNQTSMYLCASRRQASYEQYFGPGTRLTVT.

The rearrangement links TRBV6-5 to TRBJ2-5; 10 positions agree with TRBD1. From germline, CDR1 is MNHEY and CDR2 SVGAGI. The trim removed 5 bases at V and 3 bases at J, leaving 6 bases unmatched. The CDR3 totals 15 residues. CDR3 protein: CASSTRQGAKETQYF. The CDR3 DNA sequence: TGTGCCAGCAGTACCCGACAGGGGGCAAAAGAGACCCAGTACTTC.

V usage is TRBV5-5 and J usage is TRBJ1-5; 8 nucleotides agree with TRBD1. The CDR3 runs to 15 residues. V lost 3 bases, J lost 2 bases, and 4 bases stayed unmatched. Germline V CDR1 and CDR2: SGHKS, YYEKEE (reference sequence). The CDR3 protein is CASSSGGRGNQPQHF. For the CDR3, the DNA is TGTGCCAGCAGCTCAGGGGGCCGGGGCAATCAGCCCCAGCATTTT.

This chain connects TRBV11-2 to TRBJ1-1; 8 nucleotides agree with TRBD1. The CDR3 has 14 amino acids. CDR1 is SGHAT, CDR2 FQNNGV, per germline. Trimming at V came to 5 bases and at J to 1 base, leaving 3 bases not matched to a gene. CDR3 in DNA: TGTGCCAGCAGCCCAGACAGGGGGAACACTGAAGCTTTCTTT. Its protein is CASSPDRGNTEAFF.

This chain joins TRBV28 and TRBJ1-1, with TRBD1 identical over 11 bases. The CDR3 covers 13 residues. The germline gives CDR1 MDHEN, CDR2 SYDVKM. Unmatched junction bases numbered 1, after V lost 6 bases and J lost 4 bases. CDR3 in DNA: TGTGCCAGCAGGGGACAGGGGGTCACTGAAGCTTTCTTT. Translated, it gives CASRGQGVTEAFF.

The CDR3 sequence: CASGGTRASNYEQYF. The CDR3 DNA follows: TGTGCCAGCGGGGGTACGAGGGCAAGTAACTACGAGCAGTACTTC. The chain joins TRBV6-4 to TRBJ2-7; either TRBD1 or TRBD2 may supply D (5 bases each). Trimming stripped 8 bases from V and 3 bases from J, with 20 bases between. The germline gives CDR1 MRHNA, CDR2 SNTAGT. This CDR3 region has 15 residues.

The chain carries TRBV10-3 and TRBJ2-3; 8 bases match TRBD2. This CDR3 is built from 18 residues. Losses at the gene ends were 0 bases for V and 0 bases for J; bases not matched to a gene: 8. Germline assignment: CDR1 ENHRY and CDR2 SYGVKD. This chain's CDR3 is CAISESGQREFSTDTQYF. The CDR3 coding sequence is TGTGCCATCAGTGAGTCTGGCCAGCGGGAGTTTAGCACAGATACGCAGTATTTT.

The CDR3 bases are TGCGCCAGCAGCCGTACAGGAGACGGTGGCTACACCTTC. It yields the protein CASSRTGDGGYTF. This sequence joins TRBV5-1 and TRBJ1-2; D might be TRBD1 (5 bases). The CDR3 is made up of 13 amino acids. Germline V gene lookup returns CDR1 SGHRS and CDR2 YFSETQ. V lost 4 bases and J 7 bases, leaving 14 bases between the germline ends.

V gene TRBV5-1 combines with J gene TRBJ1-4; D is perhaps TRBD1 (5 bases). This CDR3 comprises 14 residues. Germline loops: CDR1 SGHRS, CDR2 YFSETQ. Trimming left V 5 bases short and J 0 bases short, with 8 bases between. Written as DNA, the CDR3 is TGCGCCAGCAGTGGGGGGGCAACTAATGAAAAACTGTTTTTT. The encoded protein is CASSGGATNEKLFF. The full variable domain, with the rest looked up from reference TRBV5-1 and TRBJ1-4, is KAGVTQTPRYLIKTRGQQVTLSCSPISGHRSVSWYQQTPGQGLQFLFEYFSETQRNKGNFPGRFSGRQFSNSRSEMNVSTLELGDSALYLCASSGGATNEKLFFGSGTQLSVL.

This chain uses TRBV5-1 with TRBJ2-2, with 7 nucleotides matching TRBD1. This CDR3 has 15 amino acids. From germline, CDR1 is SGHRS and CDR2 YFSETQ. V shed 6 bases, J shed 5 bases, and the junction held 10 bases outside the gene matches. CDR3 sequence (DNA): TGCGCCAGCATGGTCACAGGGGCCCGAACCGGGGAGCTGTTTTTT. Protein sequence: CASMVTGARTGELFF.

The chain couples TRBV7-9 to TRBJ2-1; 12 bases map to TRBD2. The CDR3 consists of 16 residues. Trimming cost V 6 bases and J 4 bases; bases outside gene matches: 7. Germline CDR1 SEHNR, CDR2 FQNEAQ (reference sequence). The CDR3, as DNA: TGTGCCAGCAGTGGCCCCGGGACTAGCGGGTACAATGAGCAGTTCTTC. Translation: CASSGPGTSGYNEQFF.

The chain joins TRBV9 to TRBJ2-7; TRBD2 is a possible D gene (6 bases). Trimming took 2 bases from V and 7 from J, leaving 13 bases between them. There are 13 residues in the CDR3. CDR1 and CDR2 (germline): SGDLS, YYNGEE. The DNA of the CDR3 is TGTGCCAGCAGCGTGACTAGGGCGGGAGAGCAGTACTTC. This codes for CASSVTRAGEQYF.